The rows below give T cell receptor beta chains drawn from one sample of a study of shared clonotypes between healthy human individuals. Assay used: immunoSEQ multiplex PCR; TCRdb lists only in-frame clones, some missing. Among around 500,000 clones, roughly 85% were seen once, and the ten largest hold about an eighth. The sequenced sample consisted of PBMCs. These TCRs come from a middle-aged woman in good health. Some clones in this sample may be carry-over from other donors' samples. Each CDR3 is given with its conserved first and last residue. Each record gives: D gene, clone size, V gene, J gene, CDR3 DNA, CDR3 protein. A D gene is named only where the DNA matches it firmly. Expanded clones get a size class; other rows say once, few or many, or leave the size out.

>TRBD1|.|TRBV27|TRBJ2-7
TGTGCCAGCAGTTCGGGACAGGGATTGTACGAGCAGTACTTC
CASSSGQGLYEQYF
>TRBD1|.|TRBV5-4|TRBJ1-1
TGCGCCAGCAGCCACGGGACAGTGAACACTGAAGCTTTCTTT
CASSHGTVNTEAFF
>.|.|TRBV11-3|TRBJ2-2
TGTGCCAGCAGCTTAGGGCAGGGTAACACCGGGGAGCTGTTTTTT
CASSLGQGNTGELFF
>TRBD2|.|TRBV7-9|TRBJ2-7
TGTGCCAGCAGGGGCGGGAGTATGAACGAGCAGTACTTC
CASRGGSMNEQYF
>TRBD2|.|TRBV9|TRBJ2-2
TGTGCCAGCAGCGTAGCTCTAGCGGGAGGCCGAACCACGAACACCGGGGAGCTGTTTTTT
CASSVALAGGRTTNTGELFF
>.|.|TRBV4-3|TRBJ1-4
TGCGCCAGCAGCCAAGTCCTTAGAGGGGAGGAAAAACTGTTTTTT
CASSQVLRGEEKLFF
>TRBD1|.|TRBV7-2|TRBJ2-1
TGTGCCAGCAGCTTAGAGGGACAGGGTTACAATGAGCAGTTCTTC
CASSLEGQGYNEQFF
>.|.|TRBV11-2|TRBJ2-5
TGTGCCAGCAGCTTAGAGGCCCCGTACCAAGAGACCCAGTACTTC
CASSLEAPYQETQYF
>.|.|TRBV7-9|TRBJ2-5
TGTGCCAGCAGCCCCCCACGGGCGGAAGAGACCCAGTACTTC
CASSPPRAEETQYF
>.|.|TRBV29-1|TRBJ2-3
TGCAGCGTTGAAGAAGTACCCCCAGATACGCAGTATTTT
CSVEEVPPDTQYF
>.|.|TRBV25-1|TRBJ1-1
TGTGCCAGCAGTGCACAGGTCACTGAAGCTTTCTTT
CASSAQVTEAFF
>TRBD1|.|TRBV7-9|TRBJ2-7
TGTGCCAGCAGACGACAGGGTGCGTACGAGCAGTACTTC
CASRRQGAYEQYF
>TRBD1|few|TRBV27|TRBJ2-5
TGTGCCAGCAGTTTATCTGGCGGACAGGGGGAAGAGACCCAGTACTTC
CASSLSGGQGEETQYF
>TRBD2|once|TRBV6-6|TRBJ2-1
TGTGCCAGCATTCCCTTAGCGGGATTGTTTAGTGAGCAGTTCTTC
CASIPLAGLFSEQFF
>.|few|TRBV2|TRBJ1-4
TGTGCCAGCAGTAGCGCATCAGGGGTGGGTGAAAAACTGTTTTTT
CASSSASGVGEKLFF
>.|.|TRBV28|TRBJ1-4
TGTGCCAGCAGTTTACGTACAGTGCAGACTAATGAAAAACTGTTTTTT
CASSLRTVQTNEKLFF
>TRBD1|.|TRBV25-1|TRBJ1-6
TGTGCCAGCAGTGAACGACAGGGATCACCCCTCCACTTT
CASSERQGSPLHF
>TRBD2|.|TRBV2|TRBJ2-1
TGTGCCAGCAGTGAAACCGTGAGCGGGAGCTCCTACAATGAGCAGTTCTTC
CASSETVSGSSYNEQFF
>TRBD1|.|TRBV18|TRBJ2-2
TGTGCCAGCTCACCACGGGCAGGGGGAAGGAACACCGGGGAGCTGTTTTTT
CASSPRAGGRNTGELFF
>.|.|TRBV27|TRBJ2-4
TGTGCCAGCAGCCATGGGGCCGGAATAGCCAAAAACATTCAGTACTTC
CASSHGAGIAKNIQYF
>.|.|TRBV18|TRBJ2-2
TGTGCCAGCTCACCAGTCACGTCTTACACCGGGGAGCTGTTTTTT
CASSPVTSYTGELFF
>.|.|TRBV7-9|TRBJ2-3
TGTGCCAGCAGCCAAACAGATACGCAGTATTTT
CASSQTDTQYF
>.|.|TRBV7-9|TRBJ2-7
TGTGCCAGCAGTCCACTGGACCGCTACGAGCAGTACTTC
CASSPLDRYEQYF
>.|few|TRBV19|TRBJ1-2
TGTGCCAGTAGCACCTTGGCAGGGCAGGCGGGCTACACCTTC
CASSTLAGQAGYTF
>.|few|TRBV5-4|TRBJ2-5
TGTGCCAGCAGCTGGACGGGAGTGGACAAGGAGACCCAGTACTTC
CASSWTGVDKETQYF
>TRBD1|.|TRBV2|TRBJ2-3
TGTGCCAGCAGTACGGACAGGCTGAGCACAGATACGCAGTATTTT
CASSTDRLSTDTQYF
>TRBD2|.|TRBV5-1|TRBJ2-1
TGCGCCAGCAGCCCATTCTTAGCGGGAAATGAGCAGTTCTTC
CASSPFLAGNEQFF
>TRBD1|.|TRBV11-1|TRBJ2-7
TGTGCCAGCAGCTTAGCGGCAGGGGGCCAAGGCGAGCAGTACTTC
CASSLAAGGQGEQYF
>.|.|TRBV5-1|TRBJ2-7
TGCGCCAGCAGCTTGGTAGGGAGCGGGGAGCAGTACTTC
CASSLVGSGEQYF
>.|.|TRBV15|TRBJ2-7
TGTGCCACCAGTCCAGCCGCGGGTTCCTACGAGCAGTACTTC
CATSPAAGSYEQYF
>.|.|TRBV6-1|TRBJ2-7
TGTGCCAGCAGGGAGACAATAGCTTACGAGCAGTACTTC
CASRETIAYEQYF
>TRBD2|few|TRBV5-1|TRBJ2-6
TGCGCCAGCAGCCTCTCTAGCGGGCTGAGCTCTGGGGCCAACGTCCTGACTTTC
CASSLSSGLSSGANVLTF
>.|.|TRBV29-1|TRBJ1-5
TGCAGCGTGAGCGGGGGGCGCGATCAGCCCCAGCATTTT
CSVSGGRDQPQHF
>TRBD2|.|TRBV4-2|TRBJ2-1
TGTGCCAGCAGCCAAGATTTAGCGGGTGGCGATGAGCAGTTCTTC
CASSQDLAGGDEQFF
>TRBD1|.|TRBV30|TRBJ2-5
TGTGCCTGGATTAAGGGCCTCTGGACAGGGCGTAAGGAGCAGTACTTC
CAWIKGLWTGRKEQYF
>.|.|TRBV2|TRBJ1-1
TGTGCCAGCAGTGTTTTGGCCGGGGGTGAAGCTTTCTTT
CASSVLAGGEAFF
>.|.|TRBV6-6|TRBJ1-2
TGTGCCAGCACTCGGGCACCCAGGGACTATGGCTACACCTTC
CASTRAPRDYGYTF
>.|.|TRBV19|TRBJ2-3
TGTGCCAGTAGTATGCGGACTCTAGAGAGCACAGATACGCAGTATTTT
CASSMRTLESTDTQYF
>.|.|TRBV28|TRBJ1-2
TGTGCCAGCAGTTCACTTGCTAACTATGGCTACACCTTC
CASSSLANYGYTF
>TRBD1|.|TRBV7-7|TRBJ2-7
TGTGCTAGCAGCAGGGACAGGGGGCACGAGCAGTACTTC
CASSRDRGHEQYF
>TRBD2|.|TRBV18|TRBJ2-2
TGTGCCAGCTCACTGGAAGCGGGAGTGGGAGCCGGGGAGCTGTTTTTT
CASSLEAGVGAGELFF
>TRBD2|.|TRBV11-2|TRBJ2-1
TGTGCCAGCAGACCACTAGCGGGACGTTCGTATGAGCAGTTCTTC
CASRPLAGRSYEQFF
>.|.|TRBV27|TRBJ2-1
TGTGCCAGCAGTTCCCGTATTAGGAAGACCGATGAGCAGTTCTTC
CASSSRIRKTDEQFF